The 29 T cell receptor beta chains below were found in one sample sequenced in a study of graft-versus-host responses after intestinal transplantation. Their specific antigens are unknown. Profiled with immunoSEQ multiplex PCR; TCRdb holds only in-frame clones, not every one. The data hold about 120,000 clones, with approximately 96% observed a single time. The sequencing used unstimulated CD8+ T cells sorted from spleen or lymph node cells, collected before intestinal transplant. The receptors here all came from a human donor who received an intestinal transplant.

The chain employs TRBV7-6 and TRBJ2-3; possibly TRBD1 for D (6 bases). The CDR3 sequence is 17 residues long. The V gene lost 5 bases and the J gene lost 2 bases, with 20 bases spanning the gap. The V gene's germline CDR1 is SGHVS and CDR2 FNYEAQ. The CDR3 loop reads CASSPMTTGGNTDTQYF. The CDR3 DNA is TGTGCCAGCAGCCCAATGACGACAGGAGGAAACACAGATACGCAGTATTTT.

The chain is built from TRBV9 and TRBJ1-4; unclear D gene. The germline gives CDR1 SGDLS, CDR2 YYNGEE. The CDR3 has 18 amino acids. Deletions cut 4 bases from V and 0 bases from J, with 19 bases between. Here the CDR3 DNA reads TGTGCCAGCAGCACCCCGATCGATAGCGATACAACTAATGAAAAACTGTTTTTT. Protein product: CASSTPIDSDTTNEKLFF.

The chain has TRBV4-1 and TRBJ2-1; D unresolved. Germline-derived CDR1 and CDR2 are MGHRA and YSYEKL. Trimming pared 4 bases from V and 2 bases from J, leaving 18 bases between. The CDR3 covers 17 residues. CDR3 bases: TGCGCCAGCAGCCGACGTCATTTCTTCCGGACCTACAATGAGCAGTTCTTC. Protein sequence: CASSRRHFFRTYNEQFF.

The rearrangement joins TRBV9 to TRBJ1-4; D is perhaps TRBD1 (6 bases). The CDR3 totals 17 residues. Germline V gene sequence: CDR1 SGDLS, CDR2 YYNGEE. V was clipped by 5 bases and J by 5 bases, with 22 bases between them. The DNA of the CDR3 is TGTGCCAGCAGGATTCCGACAGGTAGGAATGAGAATGAAAAACTGTTTTTT. Its protein is CASRIPTGRNENEKLFF.

The chain is built from TRBV30 and TRBJ2-1; D unclear. The CDR3 runs to 13 residues. V lost 4 bases to trimming and J lost 0 bases, with 7 bases between them. CDR1 and CDR2 from the germline V gene are GTSNPN and SVGIG (reference sequence). For the CDR3, the DNA is TGTGCCTGGATCGCCGACTCCTACAATGAGCAGTTCTTC. It is translated as CAWIADSYNEQFF.

The chain joins TRBV28 to TRBJ1-4; 10 bases are a match to TRBD1. The CDR3 is 18 amino acids. In germline, CDR1 is MDHEN, CDR2 SYDVKM. With V trimmed by 4 bases and J by 7 bases, 15 bases remained unmatched. For the CDR3, the DNA is TGTGCCAGCAGTTCGGCCCTCGACAGGGGGCGCTCGGGTGAAAAACTGTTTTTT. This gives the protein CASSSALDRGRSGEKLFF.

The J gene is TRBJ1-1, the V gene TRBV13; 7 bases align to TRBD1. This CDR3 is built from 15 residues. CDR1 is PRHDT, CDR2 FYEKMQ, per germline (reference sequence). V shed 3 bases and J 8 bases; nucleotides not matched to a gene: 12. Written as DNA, the CDR3 is TGTGCCAGCAGCTTGGAACCGGGACAGCGAGGAGAAGCTTTCTTT. Its translation: CASSLEPGQRGEAFF.

This clone showed up just once. The gene calls are TRBV6-5 and TRBJ2-2; D not resolved. Germline V gene sequence: CDR1 MNHEY, CDR2 SVGAGI. V gave up 5 bases and J gave up 3 bases, with 1 base separating them. The CDR3 is 11 residues long. CDR3: CASSDTGELFF. CDR3 coding DNA: TGTGCCAGCAGTGACACCGGGGAGCTGTTTTTT.

This chain connects TRBV7-6 to TRBJ2-4; 8 bases fit TRBD2. The CDR3 runs 16 residues. The V gene's germline CDR1 is SGHVS and CDR2 FNYEAQ. The V gene end was trimmed by 5 bases and the J gene end by 6 bases; junction bases not matched to a gene: 12. CDR3 residues: CASSPTGGRTLNIQYF. The DNA for the CDR3 is TGTGCCAGCAGCCCGACTGGCGGGAGGACATTAAACATTCAGTACTTC.

The genes are TRBV6-5 and TRBJ2-3; D unresolved. The germline V and J ends were trimmed by 3 bases and 1 base, with 5 bases remaining between them. CDR1 and CDR2 (germline): MNHEY, SVGAGI. CDR3 length: 13 residues. CDR3 sequence: CASSYQGTDTQYF. CDR3 DNA: TGTGCCAGCAGTTATCAGGGCACAGATACGCAGTATTTT.

This chain links TRBV5-4 with TRBJ2-5; D may be TRBD2 (7 bases). The J call could be wrong; TRBJ2-7 is a better fit for the DNA end. Germline values: CDR1 SGHNT, CDR2 YYREEE (reference sequence). This CDR3 has 15 amino acids. The CDR3 here is CASSLQGGGPYEQYF. CDR3 bases: TGTGCCAGCAGCTTGCAGGGAGGGGGACCCTACGAGCAGTACTTC.

In its sample, this clone was seen once. The V gene is TRBV4-1, the J gene TRBJ1-1, with D maybe TRBD1 (6 bases). Trimming stripped 5 bases from V and 1 base from J, with 14 bases between. Germline V CDR1 and CDR2: MGHRA, YSYEKL. The CDR3 is made up of 15 amino acids. CDR3 sequence reads: CASSAPGGGNTEAFF. The DNA of the CDR3 is TGCGCCAGCAGCGCCCCGGGGGGCGGGAACACTGAAGCTTTCTTT.

The rearrangement uses TRBV5-1 and TRBJ2-3, with unresolved D. The CDR3 runs 15 residues. V gave up 3 bases and J gave up 0 bases, with 11 bases separating them. Germline assignment: CDR1 SGHRS and CDR2 YFSETQ. CDR3 sequence reads: CASSSDIASTDTQYF. CDR3 nucleotides: TGCGCCAGCAGCTCCGATATTGCTAGCACAGATACGCAGTATTTT.

The rearrangement joins TRBV5-3 to TRBJ1-6; D is possibly TRBD1 (6 bases). TRBV5-3 is treated as an ORF (open reading frame) with a function not yet certain. Trimming shortened V by 5 bases and J by 8 bases, and 11 bases separated the two germline ends. The CDR3 totals 13 residues. Here the CDR3 DNA reads TGTGCCAGAAGGAAACCAGGGGATTCACCCCTCCACTTT. Its translation: CARRKPGDSPLHF.

This chain links TRBV27 with TRBJ2-5; 9 bases agree with TRBD1. Germline CDR1 is MNHEY and CDR2 is SMNVEV (reference sequence). Trimming took 2 bases from V and 1 from J; bases not matched to a gene: 2. The CDR3 has 15 amino acids. The CDR3 region has the DNA TGTGCCAGCAGTTTAAGGACAGGGGCCCAAGAGACCCAGTACTTC. Translating gives CASSLRTGAQETQYF.

This chain connects TRBV6-5 to TRBJ1-1; D is unresolved. CDR3 length: 13 residues. V was shortened by 6 bases and J by 5 bases, with 13 bases between the two germline ends. Germline CDR1 reads MNHEY; CDR2 reads SVGAGI. DNA for the CDR3: TGTGCCAGCAGCCCCGGAGACACTACTGAAGCTTTCTTT. This translates into CASSPGDTTEAFF.

The chain carries TRBV10-3 and TRBJ1-1; maybe TRBD1 (6 bases). Germline CDR1 and CDR2: ENHRY and SYGVKD. V lost 0 bases, J lost 3 bases, and 11 bases lay in between. This CDR3 comprises 15 residues. In nucleotides, the CDR3 is TGTGCCATCAGTGAGTCGACAGGCCGGGACACTGAAGCTTTCTTT. Translation: CAISESTGRDTEAFF.

The chain employs TRBV28 and TRBJ2-7; no clear D. The germline V and J ends were trimmed by 6 bases and 0 bases, with 12 bases remaining between them. The CDR3 covers 14 residues. Germline CDR1 and CDR2: MDHEN and SYDVKM. CDR3 nucleotides: TGTGCCAGCAGCCTTACTCCGATCTCCTACGAGCAGTACTTC. Its protein is CASSLTPISYEQYF.

The genes are TRBV10-3 and TRBJ2-1, with a weak D call TRBD2 (6 bases). The CDR3 runs 15 residues. Germline V lookup: CDR1 ENHRY, CDR2 SYGVKD. The V end was cut by 4 bases, the J end by 4 bases, with 14 bases between. CDR3 coding DNA: TGTGCCATCAGTGGGCCGGAGGGATCATACAATGAGCAGTTCTTC. This gives the protein CAISGPEGSYNEQFF.

The J gene is TRBJ1-2, the V gene TRBV4-3, with D uncertain. Germline V gene lookup returns CDR1 LGHNA and CDR2 YSLEER. V lost 5 bases to trimming and J lost 3 bases, with 10 bases between them. The CDR3 spans 13 residues. CDR3 in amino acids: CASSASSYYGYTF. As DNA, the CDR3 is TGCGCCAGCAGCGCGTCCAGTTACTATGGCTACACCTTC.

The chain couples TRBV27 to TRBJ2-7; TRBD1 is a possible D gene (5 bases). The CDR3 sequence is 15 residues long. V was clipped by 6 bases and J by 0 bases, with 15 bases between them. From germline, CDR1 is MNHEY and CDR2 SMNVEV (reference sequence). The DNA for the CDR3 is TGTGCCAGCAGCACGGACATCACGAGCTCCTACGAGCAGTACTTC. It specifies CASSTDITSSYEQYF.

The chain uses TRBV7-2 and TRBJ2-1; D is unclear. Germline V gives CDR1 SGHTA, CDR2 FQGNSA. This CDR3 contains 18 residues. V gave up 3 bases and J gave up 1 base, with 19 bases separating them. The DNA of the CDR3 is TGTGCCAGCAGCTTTCCGAAAGAACCCGAAACTTCCTACAATGAGCAGTTCTTC. It is translated as CASSFPKEPETSYNEQFF.

This chain links TRBV28 with TRBJ2-7; the D is unclear. The ends were cut back, 3 bases at V and 1 base at J, with 10 bases in the middle. Germline V lookup: CDR1 MDHEN, CDR2 SYDVKM. This CDR3 spans 14 amino acids. Here the CDR3 DNA reads TGTGCCAGCAGTTTTCGTCTACCGTCCTACGAGCAGTACTTC. This translates into CASSFRLPSYEQYF.

This rearrangement joins TRBV27 to TRBJ2-7; D gene unclear. The CDR3 extends over 12 amino acids. Germline V lookup: CDR1 MNHEY, CDR2 SMNVEV (reference sequence). V dropped 8 bases and J dropped 1 base, with 9 bases sitting between them. CDR3 protein: CASHAFSYEQYF. The CDR3 DNA is TGTGCCAGCCATGCTTTTTCCTACGAGCAGTACTTC.

The chain couples TRBV2 to TRBJ2-7, with D possibly TRBD1 on 8 matching bases. The V gene lost 8 bases and the J gene lost 7 bases, with 24 bases spanning the gap. The CDR3 runs 15 residues. CDR1 is SNHLY, CDR2 FYNNEI, per germline. The CDR3 coding sequence is TGTGCCAGCGGGGGGGGACAGGCTCCACCAGGGGAGCAGTACTTC. Translated, it gives CASGGGQAPPGEQYF.

The chain is built from TRBV11-2 and TRBJ2-5; no clear D. The V end was cut by 3 bases, the J end by 5 bases, with 7 bases between. The CDR3 length is 12 residues. Germline loops: CDR1 SGHAT, CDR2 FQNNGV. CDR3 loop: CASSFYGETQYF. In nucleotides, the CDR3 is TGTGCCAGCAGCTTTTACGGGGAGACCCAGTACTTC.

The CDR3 protein is CASSLLAPLSKIGEQFF. DNA for the CDR3: TGTGCCAGCAGTTTATTGGCGCCCTTGTCTAAAATCGGTGAGCAGTTCTTC. The rearrangement uses TRBV28 and TRBJ2-1; D not resolved. The V end was cut by 1 base, the J end by 9 bases, with 22 bases between. This CDR3 region has 17 residues. From germline, CDR1 is MDHEN and CDR2 SYDVKM.

The V gene is TRBV4-1, the J gene TRBJ2-7; unclear D gene. The CDR3 length is 15 residues. The V end was cut by 4 bases, the J end by 4 bases, with 17 bases between. Per the germline V gene, CDR1 is MGHRA and CDR2 is YSYEKL. CDR3: CASSRRAQNLYEQYF. The CDR3 DNA follows: TGCGCCAGCAGCCGCCGGGCCCAAAACCTATACGAGCAGTACTTC.

The chain recombines TRBV14 with TRBJ2-7; no firm D call. There are 16 residues in the CDR3. Deletions cut 2 bases from V and 1 base from J, with 15 bases between. Germline assignment: CDR1 SGHDN and CDR2 FVKESK. The CDR3 is CASSQPAGLPSYEQYF. The CDR3 nucleotides are TGTGCCAGCAGCCAACCCGCAGGCCTCCCTTCCTACGAGCAGTACTTC.